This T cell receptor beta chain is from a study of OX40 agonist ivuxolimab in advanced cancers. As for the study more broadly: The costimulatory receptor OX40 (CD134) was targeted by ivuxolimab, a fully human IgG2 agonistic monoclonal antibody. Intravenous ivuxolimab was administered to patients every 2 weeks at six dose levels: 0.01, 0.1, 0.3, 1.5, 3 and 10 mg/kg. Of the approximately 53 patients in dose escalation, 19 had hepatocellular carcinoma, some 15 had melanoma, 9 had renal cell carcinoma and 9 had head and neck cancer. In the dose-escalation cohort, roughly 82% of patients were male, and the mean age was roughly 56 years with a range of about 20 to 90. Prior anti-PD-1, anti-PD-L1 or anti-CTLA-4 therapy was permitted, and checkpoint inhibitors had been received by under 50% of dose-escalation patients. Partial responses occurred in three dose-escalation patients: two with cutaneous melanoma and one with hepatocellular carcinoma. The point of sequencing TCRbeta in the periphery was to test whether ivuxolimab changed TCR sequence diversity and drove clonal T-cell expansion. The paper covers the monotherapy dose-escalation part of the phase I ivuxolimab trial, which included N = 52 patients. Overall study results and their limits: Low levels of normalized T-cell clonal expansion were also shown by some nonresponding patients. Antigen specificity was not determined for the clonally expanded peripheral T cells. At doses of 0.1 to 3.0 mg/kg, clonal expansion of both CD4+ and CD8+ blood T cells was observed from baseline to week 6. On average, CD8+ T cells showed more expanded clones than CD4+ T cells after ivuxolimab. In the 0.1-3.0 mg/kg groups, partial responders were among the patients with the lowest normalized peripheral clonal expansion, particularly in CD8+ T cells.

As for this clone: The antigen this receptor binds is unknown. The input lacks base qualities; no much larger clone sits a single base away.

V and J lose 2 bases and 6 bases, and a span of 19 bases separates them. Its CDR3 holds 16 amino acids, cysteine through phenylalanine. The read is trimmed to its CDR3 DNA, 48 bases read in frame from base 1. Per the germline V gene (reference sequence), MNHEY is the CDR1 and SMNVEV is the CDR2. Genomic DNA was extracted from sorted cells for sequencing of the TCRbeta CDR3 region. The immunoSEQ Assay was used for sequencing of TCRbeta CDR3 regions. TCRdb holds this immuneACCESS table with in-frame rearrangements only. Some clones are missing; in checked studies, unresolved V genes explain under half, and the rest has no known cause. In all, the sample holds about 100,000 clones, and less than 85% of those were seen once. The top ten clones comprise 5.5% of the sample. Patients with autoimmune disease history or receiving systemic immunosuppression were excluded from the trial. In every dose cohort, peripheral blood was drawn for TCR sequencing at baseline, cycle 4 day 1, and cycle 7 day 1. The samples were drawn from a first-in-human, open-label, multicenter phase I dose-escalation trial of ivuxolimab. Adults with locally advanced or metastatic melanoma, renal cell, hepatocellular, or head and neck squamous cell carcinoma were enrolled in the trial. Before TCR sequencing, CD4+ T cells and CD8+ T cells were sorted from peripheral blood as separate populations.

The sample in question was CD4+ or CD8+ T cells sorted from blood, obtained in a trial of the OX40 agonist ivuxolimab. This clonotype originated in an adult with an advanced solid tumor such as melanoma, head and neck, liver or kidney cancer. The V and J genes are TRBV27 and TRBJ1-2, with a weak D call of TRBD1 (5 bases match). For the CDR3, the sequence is CASSLRGEGLGDGYTF. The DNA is TGTGCCAGCAGTTTAAGGGGAGAAGGGCTGGGTGATGGCTACACCTTC.